The 5 T cell receptor beta chains listed next were all sequenced from one sample in a study of Ad26.COV2.S vaccination and SARS-CoV-2 variants. Here immunoSEQ multiplex PCR was the method, and the copy in TCRdb shows in-frame clones only, minus some. The data hold about 350,000 clones, with around 90% observed a single time. The starting material was peripheral blood, obtained after recovery from COVID-19. Receptors originate from a human donor who had recovered from COVID-19.

This clone showed up just once. This rearrangement joins TRBV19 to TRBJ1-1, with D possibly TRBD1 on 6 matching bases. Germline CDR1 reads LNHDA; CDR2 reads SQIVND (reference sequence). CDR3 size: 14 residues. V lost 3 bases to trimming and J lost 3 bases, with 11 bases between them. This chain's CDR3 is CASSIPGEYTEAFF. As DNA, the CDR3 is TGTGCCAGTAGTATCCCAGGGGAGTACACTGAAGCTTTCTTT.

This clone was counted between two and nine times. The sample has other DNA sequences that encode this CDR3 too. The CDR3 protein is CASSVGSGHTEAFF. CDR3 DNA: TGTGCCAGCAGCGTAGGGTCAGGGCACACTGAAGCTTTCTTT. The chain carries TRBV9 and TRBJ1-1; TRBD1 is a possible D gene (5 bases). The CDR3 length is 14 residues. V was clipped by 0 bases and J by 3 bases, with 9 bases between them. In germline, CDR1 is SGDLS, CDR2 YYNGEE.

The rearrangement uses TRBV5-6 and TRBJ2-5; weak D call: TRBD1 (8 bases). Germline CDR1 SGHDT, CDR2 YYEEEE. This CDR3 region has 15 residues. V gave up 0 bases and J gave up 4 bases, with 13 bases separating them. In nucleotides, the CDR3 is TGTGCCAGCAGCTTGGGACAGGGGAGGGGAGAGACCCAGTACTTC. As protein: CASSLGQGRGETQYF.

The rearrangement joins TRBV19 to TRBJ2-1, with TRBD1 matching 7 bases. Germline V CDR1 and CDR2: LNHDA, SQIVND (reference sequence). V lost 0 bases, J lost 3 bases, and 2 bases stayed unmatched. The CDR3 loop spans 15 amino acids. The CDR3 DNA is TGTGCCAGTAGTATAGAAGGGGGCCGCTACAATGAGCAGTTCTTC. It codes for CASSIEGGRYNEQFF.

The V gene is TRBV25-1, the J gene TRBJ2-4, with D uncertain. Trimming cost V 3 bases and J 7 bases, with 7 bases left between them. CDR3 length: 12 amino acids. In germline, CDR1 is MGHDK, CDR2 SYGVNS. CDR3 region: CASSEGRNIQYF. The CDR3 bases are TGTGCCAGCAGTGAGGGCCGGAACATTCAGTACTTC.